One sample yielded the 24 T cell receptor beta chains listed below, sequenced in a study of cytomegalovirus exposure and HLA in healthy donors. The PCR had 60 Vbeta and 13 Jbeta primers. Repertoires were generated with immunoSEQ multiplex PCR, while TCRdb's copy carries only in-frame clones and drops some. Of 110,000 or so clones listed, 55% to 75% are singletons. Sequences were obtained from PBMCs. These receptors all stem from a woman aged 70 to 79 in good health and CMV-seropositive.

CDR3 sequence reads: CASTPGTGKNEQFF. In DNA form, the CDR3 reads TGTGCCAGCACACCCGGGACAGGTAAAAATGAGCAGTTCTTC. V is TRBV5-4 and J is TRBJ2-1, with 8 bases that match TRBD1. The germline CDR1 and CDR2 sequences are SGHNT and YYREEE (reference sequence). The CDR3 is 14 amino acids. V was clipped by 6 bases and J by 7 bases; unmatched bases: 9.

This clone was counted once. V gene TRBV30 combines with J gene TRBJ2-1, with 11 positions matching TRBD2. The CDR3 consists of 14 residues. V was pared by 5 bases and J by 9 bases, with 9 bases of the junction left unmatched. The germline V gene encodes CDR1 GTSNPN and CDR2 SVGIG (reference sequence). The CDR3: CAWASSGGLPEQFF. The CDR3, as DNA: TGTGCCTGGGCCTCTAGCGGGGGGCTCCCTGAGCAGTTCTTC.

The J gene is TRBJ1-6, the V gene TRBV19; 9 bases are a match to TRBD1. Germline V CDR1 and CDR2: LNHDA, SQIVND (reference sequence). V gave up 4 bases and J gave up 7 bases; unmatched junction bases: 2. The CDR3 is 14 amino acids. CDR3 protein: CASSTGTGNSPLHF. CDR3 bases: TGTGCCAGTAGTACGGGGACAGGGAATTCACCCCTCCACTTT.

On this clone itself: Other DNA sequences from this sample encode an identical CDR3 as well. CDR3 bases: TGTGCCAGCAGTTCCTCAGGGGCCCCCCACACTGAAGCTTTCTTT. Residues: CASSSSGAPHTEAFF. V gene TRBV6-6 combines with J gene TRBJ1-1; TRBD1 is a possible D gene (6 bases). V lost 4 bases and J 3 bases, leaving 15 bases between the germline ends. Germline V gives CDR1 MNHNY, CDR2 SVGAGI (reference sequence). This CDR3 is 15 amino acids long.

J is TRBJ1-5 and V is TRBV6-4; maybe TRBD1 (6 bases). With 4 bases removed from V and 4 bases from J, the gap between germline ends came to 8 bases. The CDR3 is 13 amino acids. Germline CDR1 and CDR2: MRHNA and SNTAGT. The CDR3 here is CASSAGQNQPQHF. The CDR3 DNA is TGTGCCAGCAGTGCCGGACAGAATCAGCCCCAGCATTTT.

CDR3 nucleotide sequence: TGCGCCAGCAGCTTGGTCATTTTCTATGGCTACACCTTC. Translating it yields CASSLVIFYGYTF. This chain links TRBV5-1 with TRBJ1-2; no clear D gene. This CDR3 spans 13 amino acids. CDR1 is SGHRS, CDR2 YFSETQ, per germline. V dropped 0 bases and J dropped 4 bases, with 7 bases sitting between them.

A few counts support this clone. V usage is TRBV29-1 and J usage is TRBJ1-1; D uncertain. Trimming stripped 7 bases from V and 4 bases from J, with 13 bases between. This CDR3 has 12 amino acids. Germline lookup yields CDR1 SQVTM and CDR2 ANQGSEA. The CDR3 loop reads CSGKASGTEAFF. CDR3 nucleotides: TGCAGCGGGAAGGCATCGGGCACTGAAGCTTTCTTT.

This clone has only one observation. The genes are TRBV21-1 and TRBJ1-2; TRBD1, the table's D call, was not compared with the DNA. TRBV21-1 counts as a pseudogene. This CDR3 is built from 12 residues. CDR3 region: CASSIRQDGYTF. The DNA for the CDR3 is TGTGCCAGCAGCATTCGACAGGATGGCTACACCTTC.

V usage is TRBV6-4 and J usage is TRBJ2-2; 7 bases are a match to TRBD1. The CDR3 has 13 amino acids. Germline lookup yields CDR1 MRHNA and CDR2 SNTAGT. Losses at the gene ends were 5 bases for V and 4 bases for J; bases not matched to a gene: 1. The CDR3 DNA reads TGTGCCAGCAGTCGGGACAGCACCGGGGAGCTGTTTTTT. Translation: CASSRDSTGELFF.

CDR3 sequence: CASSPRSVLAGGHTDTQYF. DNA of the CDR3: TGTGCCAGCAGCCCCCGATCGGTTCTAGCGGGGGGGCACACAGATACGCAGTATTTT. The J gene is TRBJ2-3, the V gene TRBV7-2; 12 bases line up with TRBD2. V lost 5 bases to trimming and J lost 2 bases; unmatched junction nucleotides: 14. Germline V gene lookup returns CDR1 SGHTA and CDR2 FQGNSA. This CDR3 region has 19 residues.

This chain's CDR3 is CAWSRDSGGYGYTF. CDR3 DNA: TGTGCCTGGTCCCGGGACTCCGGAGGCTATGGCTACACCTTC. V is TRBV30 and J is TRBJ1-2, with D perhaps TRBD1 (5 bases). The CDR3 contains 14 residues. V was trimmed by 5 bases and J by 4 bases, leaving 17 bases between them. Germline values: CDR1 GTSNPN, CDR2 SVGIG (reference sequence).

V is TRBV4-1 and J is TRBJ1-5, with TRBD1 matching over 7 bases. The CDR3 contains 15 residues. Germline CDR1 MGHRA, CDR2 YSYEKL. The junction had 5 bases not matched to a gene; V was cut back by 3 bases and J by 3 bases. The CDR3 coding sequence is TGCGCCAGCAGCCAGTCGGGACAGTACAATCAGCCCCAGCATTTT. Translated: CASSQSGQYNQPQHF.

The chain uses TRBV11-1 and TRBJ2-5, with 11 bases matching TRBD2. Germline CDR1 is SGHAT and CDR2 is FQDESV (reference sequence). With V trimmed by 4 bases and J by 3 bases, 1 base remained unmatched. CDR3 size: 14 residues. CDR3 loop: CASSSSGGKETQYF. CDR3 coding DNA: TGTGCCAGCAGCTCTAGCGGGGGGAAAGAGACCCAGTACTTC.

The chain couples TRBV27 to TRBJ1-1, with D maybe TRBD1 (6 bases). The V gene lost 2 bases and the J gene lost 4 bases, with 11 bases spanning the gap. Germline CDR1 reads MNHEY; CDR2 reads SMNVEV (reference sequence). CDR3 size: 14 residues. The DNA for the CDR3 is TGTGCCAGCAGTTTAAGGGGGATGAGCACTGAAGCTTTCTTT. Its protein product is CASSLRGMSTEAFF.

The J gene is TRBJ1-1, the V gene TRBV7-9; TRBD1 matches 7 bases. Trimming at V came to 3 bases and at J to 4 bases, leaving 5 bases not matched to a gene. CDR3 length: 14 residues. Germline CDR1 and CDR2: SEHNR and FQNEAQ (reference sequence). DNA of the CDR3: TGTGCCAGCAGCTTTCCGGGACAGATCACTGAAGCTTTCTTT. Translation: CASSFPGQITEAFF. Together with reference TRBV7-9 and TRBJ1-1, the CDR3 gives the full variable domain: DTGVSQNPRHKITKRGQNVTFRCDPISEHNRLYWYRQTLGQGPEFLTYFQNEAQLEKSRLLSDRFSAERPKGSFSTLEIQRTEQGDSAMYLCASSFPGQITEAFFGQGTRLTVV.

For this clone: Other DNA sequences from this sample encode an identical CDR3 as well. The chain uses TRBV7-2 and TRBJ1-1; D remains ambiguous. CDR1 is SGHTA and CDR2 is FQGNSA in the germline V gene. The ends were cut back, 2 bases at V and 4 bases at J, with 11 bases in the middle. The CDR3 runs to 14 residues. CDR3 protein: CASSLFTGSTEAFF. In DNA, the CDR3 is TGTGCCAGCAGCTTATTTACGGGGAGCACTGAAGCTTTCTTT.

Regarding this clone: Different DNA sequences within this sample yield the same CDR3. The chain carries TRBV5-6 and TRBJ2-3, with a tentative D call TRBD1 (6 bases). The CDR3 spans 14 residues. CDR1 is SGHDT, CDR2 YYEEEE, per germline. Trimming took 3 bases from V and 0 from J, leaving 8 bases between them. The CDR3 nucleotides are TGTGCCAGCAGCTCAACAGGGAGCACAGATACGCAGTATTTT. Amino acids: CASSSTGSTDTQYF. The complete variable domain, with remaining parts taken from reference TRBV5-6 and TRBJ2-3, reads DAGVTQSPTHLIKTRGQQVTLRCSPKSGHDTVSWYQQALGQGPQFIFQYYEEEERQRGNFPDRFSGHQFPNYSSELNVNALLLGDSALYLCASSSTGSTDTQYFGPGTRLTVL.

Concerning this clone itself: Other DNA sequences of this sample code for an identical CDR3. The chain combines TRBV2 with TRBJ2-7; D is unresolved. The CDR3 extends over 12 amino acids. The germline CDR1 and CDR2 sequences are SNHLY and FYNNEI. V gave up 2 bases and J gave up 3 bases, with 5 bases separating them. CDR3 coding DNA: TGTGCCAGCAGTGAAACAAGCTACGAGCAGTACTTC. Translated: CASSETSYEQYF. The full variable domain, in which reference TRBV2 and TRBJ2-7 provide the parts outside the CDR3, is EPEVTQTPSHQVTQMGQEVILRCVPISNHLYFYWYRQILGQKVEFLVSFYNNEISEKSEIFDDQFSVERPDGSNFTLKIRSTKLEDSAMYFCASSETSYEQYFGPGTRLTVT.

This clone was found once. V gene TRBV7-6 combines with J gene TRBJ1-2; 7 bases fit TRBD1. V lost 4 bases and J lost 5; bases outside the gene matches: 28. The CDR3 covers 21 residues. CDR1 and CDR2 from the germline V gene are SGHVS and FNYEAQ. CDR3 amino acids: CASSSVLVSPGQSLPGYGYTF. DNA of the CDR3: TGTGCCAGCAGCTCCGTGTTGGTCTCTCCGGGACAGAGCCTTCCGGGTTATGGCTACACCTTC.

This clone has only a few counts. Here the CDR3 DNA reads TGTGCCAACAGAGGGGATCCCTACGAGCAGTACTTC. As protein: CANRGDPYEQYF. V and J are TRBV2 and TRBJ2-7; D is perhaps TRBD1 or TRBD2 (5 bases each). CDR1 is SNHLY, CDR2 FYNNEI, per germline. There are 12 residues in the CDR3. V lost 10 bases, J lost 2 bases, and 12 bases lay in between.

The chain employs TRBV9 and TRBJ2-3; 9 bases line up with TRBD2. Germline V lookup: CDR1 SGDLS, CDR2 YYNGEE. This CDR3 is built from 16 residues. After removal of 4 bases from V and 3 bases from J, the junction contained 9 bases not matched to a gene. The CDR3 sequence: CASSSLGGGATDTQYF. The CDR3 nucleotides read TGTGCCAGCAGCAGCTTAGGCGGGGGGGCAACAGATACGCAGTATTTT.

This clone turned up a few times. The rearrangement joins TRBV7-8 to TRBJ2-7; TRBD1 is a possible D gene (6 bases). V lost 1 base, J lost 1 base, and 8 bases lay in between. The CDR3 contains 14 residues. CDR1 and CDR2 (germline): SGHVS, FQNEAQ. The chain's CDR3 is CASSLGTASYEQYF. The CDR3, as DNA: TGTGCCAGCAGCTTAGGGACAGCTTCCTACGAGCAGTACTTC.

The CDR3 nucleotides are TGTGCCAGCAGACCGGACAGATCCTACGAGCAGTACTTC. Translating it yields CASRPDRSYEQYF. J is TRBJ2-7 and V is TRBV25-1; D is perhaps TRBD1 (6 bases). Germline V gene lookup returns CDR1 MGHDK and CDR2 SYGVNS. The CDR3 is 13 residues long. Trimming pared 6 bases from V and 1 base from J, leaving 10 bases between.

The genes are TRBV19 and TRBJ1-1, with 8 nucleotides matching TRBD1. There are 17 residues in the CDR3. Germline loops: CDR1 LNHDA, CDR2 SQIVND (reference sequence). Losses at the gene ends were 6 bases for V and 0 bases for J; bases not matched to a gene: 12. The CDR3 spells CASRATTGVGMNTEAFF. The CDR3 DNA reads TGTGCCAGTAGGGCAACGACAGGGGTGGGGATGAACACTGAAGCTTTCTTT. The full variable domain, completed using reference TRBV19 and TRBJ1-1, is DGGITQSPKYLFRKEGQNVTLSCEQNLNHDAMYWYRQDPGQGLRLIYYSQIVNDFQKGDIAEGYSVSREKKESFPLTVTSAQKNPTAFYLCASRATTGVGMNTEAFFGQGTRLTVV.